This passage covers 30 T cell receptor beta chains from one sample sequenced in a study of early T cells in non-severe SARS-CoV-2 infection. TCRdb analysed the 5' RACE reads with MiXCR anew, one entry per CDR3 protein. The data show fewer than 80,000 distinct CDR3 sequences, with roughly 4.9% seen just once and approximately 3.6% held by the top ten. The material sequenced was whole blood, taken at baseline. The source is an adult who was a healthcare worker with PCR-confirmed SARS-CoV-2 infection or an uninfected control (not recorded which). The donor label of this sample is uncertain.

This clonotype showed up many times. V and J are TRBV13 and TRBJ2-1; TRBD2 might be the D (6 bases). V was shortened by 5 bases and J by 5 bases, with 7 bases between the two germline ends. Germline V CDR1 and CDR2: PRHDT, FYEKMQ (reference sequence). The CDR3 totals 12 residues. The CDR3 coding sequence is TGTGCCAGCAGCAGGGAGGACAATGAGCAGTTCTTC. The encoded protein is CASSREDNEQFF.

This clonotype was picked up many times. The chain uses TRBV6-5 and TRBJ2-7, with a weak D call TRBD1 (5 bases). The CDR3 loop spans 11 amino acids. V was trimmed by 5 bases and J by 6 bases, leaving 8 bases between them. CDR1 is MNHEY, CDR2 SVGAGI, per germline. CDR3 protein: CASSRRGEQYF. CDR3 bases: TGTGCCAGCAGTCGAAGGGGCGAGCAGTACTTC.

The J gene is TRBJ2-2, the V gene TRBV24-1; TRBD2 is a possible D gene (7 bases). Deletions cut 2 bases from V and 5 bases from J, with 17 bases between. The germline CDR1 and CDR2 sequences are KGHDR and SFDVKD. The CDR3 runs to 17 residues. CDR3 protein: CATSDSRGGAGTGELFF. The CDR3 bases are TGTGCCACCAGTGATTCTCGAGGGGGGGCAGGAACCGGGGAGCTGTTTTTT.

This clonotype was recorded at least ten times. The rearrangement joins TRBV6-2 or TRBV6-3 to TRBJ1-2; weak D call: TRBD1 (5 bases). Germline CDR1 MNHEY, CDR2 SVGEGT. Deletions cut 6 bases from V and 4 bases from J, with 24 bases between. This CDR3 has 17 residues. CDR3 protein: CASRLTVRRGRGYGYTF. The DNA for the CDR3 is TGTGCCAGCAGACTAACGGTTCGGCGGGGAAGGGGCTATGGCTACACCTTC.

This clonotype was seen only a few times. V and J are TRBV5-1 and TRBJ2-5, with D maybe TRBD1 (5 bases). The CDR3 extends over 13 amino acids. The germline V and J ends were trimmed by 2 bases and 3 bases, with 8 bases remaining between them. Germline V gene data show CDR1 as SGHRS and CDR2 as YFSETQ. The CDR3 sequence is CASSFLDKETQYF. The CDR3 DNA is TGCGCCAGCAGCTTCCTGGACAAAGAGACCCAGTACTTC.

This chain uses TRBV5-6 with TRBJ1-1, with unresolved D. With 4 bases removed from V and 1 base from J, the gap between germline ends came to 14 bases. Germline V gives CDR1 SGHDT, CDR2 YYEEEE. This CDR3 is built from 15 residues. The CDR3 nucleotides are TGTGCCAGCAGCCCTAGTGGCGGCAGGAACACTGAAGCTTTCTTT. Protein: CASSPSGGRNTEAFF.

This clonotype came up a few times. The chain joins TRBV16 to TRBJ1-1; D remains unclear. Deletions cut 5 bases from V and 0 bases from J, with 13 bases between. Germline V gene data show CDR1 as KGHSY and CDR2 as FQNENV. This CDR3 region has 15 residues. CDR3 coding DNA: TGTGCCAGCAGCGGACTGGACGGAATGAACACTGAAGCTTTCTTT. Its protein product is CASSGLDGMNTEAFF.

This clonotype was observed at least ten times. J is TRBJ2-7 and V is TRBV6-2 or TRBV6-3; unclear D gene. CDR1 and CDR2 from the germline V gene are MNHEY and SVGEGT. The CDR3 is 13 amino acids. V was clipped by 2 bases and J by 6 bases, with 11 bases between them. CDR3: CASSYPPVGEQYF. Written as DNA, the CDR3 is TGTGCCAGCAGTTACCCCCCCGTTGGCGAGCAGTACTTC.

This chain uses TRBV7-3 with TRBJ1-1; the D gene is possibly TRBD1 (6 bases). The V gene's germline CDR1 is SGHTA and CDR2 FQGTGA. The CDR3 covers 15 residues. The V gene lost 2 bases and the J gene lost 1 base, with 11 bases spanning the gap. CDR3 sequence: CASSLVGRGNTEAFF. CDR3 sequence (DNA): TGTGCCAGCAGCTTAGTGGGCAGGGGGAACACTGAAGCTTTCTTT.

This clonotype was observed at least ten times. The chain links TRBV7-9 to TRBJ1-5; D is unclear. The CDR3 consists of 11 residues. V lost 6 bases, J lost 9 bases, and 9 bases lay in between. Looked up from germline, CDR1 is SEHNR and CDR2 is FQNEAQ (reference sequence). The CDR3 region has the DNA TGTGCCAGCAGGACACCCCGGCCCCAGCATTTT. Its protein is CASRTPRPQHF.

This clonotype has a handful of counts. This sequence joins TRBV5-4 and TRBJ2-3; D not certain. The V end was cut by 4 bases, the J end by 4 bases, with 7 bases between. Per germline, CDR1 SGHNT and CDR2 YYREEE (reference sequence). The CDR3 is 12 residues long. CDR3 nucleotides: TGTGCCAGCAGCGGCGATTCAGATACGCAGTATTTT. It specifies CASSGDSDTQYF.

The rearrangement links TRBV29-1 to TRBJ2-2; TRBD2 agrees at 9 bases. The CDR3 covers 14 residues. Germline CDR1 is SQVTM and CDR2 is ANQGSEA. With 5 bases clipped from V and 4 bases from J, the junction kept 5 bases outside the gene matches. The chain's CDR3 is CSVRRGGGTGELFF. In nucleotides, the CDR3 is TGCAGCGTTCGCCGCGGGGGGGGCACCGGGGAGCTGTTTTTT.

This clonotype was detected a few times. V gene TRBV4-2 combines with J gene TRBJ1-6; D remains ambiguous. The V end was cut by 6 bases, the J end by 17 bases, with 17 bases between. The CDR3 is 12 residues long. In germline, CDR1 is LGHNA, CDR2 YNFKEQ. The CDR3 DNA follows: TGTGCCAGCAGTGCCATAGACCGCAGAGTCCACTTT. As protein: CASSAIDRRVHF.

This clonotype was counted at least ten times. The V call is TRBV30, the J call TRBJ2-7; 9 positions agree with TRBD1. The germline gives CDR1 GTSNPN, CDR2 SVGIG (reference sequence). Losses at the gene ends were 3 bases for V and 3 bases for J; bases not matched to a gene: 6. The CDR3 sequence is 14 residues long. In DNA, the CDR3 is TGTGCCTGGAGGGGGGACAGGGAACTCTACGAGCAGTACTTC. Protein product: CAWRGDRELYEQYF.

This clonotype was observed at least ten times. The genes are TRBV2 and TRBJ2-7; D is perhaps TRBD1 (5 bases). The CDR3 sequence is 13 residues long. Germline lookup yields CDR1 SNHLY and CDR2 FYNNEI. Trimming removed 8 bases from V and 1 base from J, with 12 bases in between. The CDR3 coding sequence is TGTGCCAGCTCAACCAGGGAATCCTACGAGCAGTACTTC. This sequence encodes CASSTRESYEQYF.

This clonotype was detected a few times. The genes are TRBV10-1 and TRBJ1-6; D is ambiguous. The CDR3 length is 13 residues. CDR1 is WNHNN and CDR2 is SYGVQD in the germline V gene (reference sequence). V was trimmed by 10 bases and J by 10 bases, leaving 17 bases between them. This CDR3 is CANIRKLISPLHF. CDR3 DNA: TGCGCCAACATTAGGAAGTTGATCTCACCCCTCCACTTT.

This clonotype turned up a few times. The chain couples TRBV18 to TRBJ2-7; D uncertain. V was trimmed by 2 bases and J by 0 bases, leaving 8 bases between them. The CDR3 extends over 14 amino acids. The germline V gene has CDR1 KGHSH and CDR2 LQKENI. CDR3 nucleotide sequence: TGTGCCAGCTCACCATCGGCTAGCTCCTACGAGCAGTACTTC. Its translation: CASSPSASSYEQYF.

This clonotype appeared a few times. The rearrangement links TRBV28 to TRBJ2-1, with D unresolved. Trimming stripped 6 bases from V and 4 bases from J, with 13 bases between. CDR3 length equals 14 residues. Germline CDR1 is MDHEN and CDR2 is SYDVKM. CDR3 sequence: CASRVLGIYNEQFF. The CDR3 nucleotides are TGTGCCAGCAGGGTGTTAGGGATATACAATGAGCAGTTCTTC.

This clonotype was seen a few times. J is TRBJ1-5 and V is TRBV7-2; D is undetermined. V lost 2 bases and J lost 3, with 8 bases in between. Looked up from germline, CDR1 is SGHTA and CDR2 is FQGNSA. CDR3 size: 14 residues. The CDR3 sequence is CASSLTQDNQPQHF. For the CDR3, the DNA is TGTGCCAGCAGCTTAACCCAGGACAATCAGCCCCAGCATTTT.

This rearrangement joins TRBV28 to TRBJ1-5; 7 nucleotides line up with TRBD1. The germline V gene encodes CDR1 MDHEN and CDR2 SYDVKM. V dropped 5 bases and J dropped 6; count of bases not matched to a gene: 4. This CDR3 region has 13 residues. The DNA for the CDR3 is TGTGCCAGCAGTAGAGGGGGCGTTCAGCCCCAGCATTTT. As protein: CASSRGGVQPQHF.

There are many counts of this clonotype. J is TRBJ2-3 and V is TRBV25-1, with 7 bases identical to TRBD1. V shed 6 bases, J shed 5 bases, and the junction held 11 bases outside the gene matches. This CDR3 contains 15 residues. Per the germline V gene, CDR1 is MGHDK and CDR2 is SYGVNS. In DNA form, the CDR3 reads TGTGCCAGCAGGGTTGCAGGGGGAGTGGGAGATACGCAGTATTTT. Translating it yields CASRVAGGVGDTQYF.

This clonotype was picked up a small number of times. The V gene is TRBV7-8, the J gene TRBJ2-4; D uncertain. The CDR3 extends over 15 amino acids. The germline CDR1 and CDR2 sequences are SGHVS and FQNEAQ. V was trimmed by 5 bases and J by 0 bases, leaving 11 bases between them. CDR3 in DNA: TGTGCCAGCAGCCACGGAGTACTAGCCAAAAACATTCAGTACTTC. Protein: CASSHGVLAKNIQYF.

This clonotype was recorded at least ten times. The chain links TRBV10-1 to TRBJ2-4; D might be TRBD1 (6 bases). Germline V gene lookup returns CDR1 WNHNN and CDR2 SYGVQD (reference sequence). V lost 4 bases and J lost 5, with 12 bases in between. The CDR3 is 14 residues long. CDR3 sequence (DNA): TGCGCCAGCAGTGGACAGGATCGCCAAAACATTCAGTACTTC. Residues: CASSGQDRQNIQYF.

This clonotype was seen only a few times. The V call is TRBV13, the J call TRBJ2-3; D might be TRBD2 (5 bases). Trimming took 1 base from V and 2 from J, leaving 16 bases between them. Germline V lookup: CDR1 PRHDT, CDR2 FYEKMQ (reference sequence). The CDR3 spans 17 residues. The CDR3 sequence: CASSLVPDGLHTDTQYF. CDR3 sequence (DNA): TGTGCCAGCAGCTTAGTTCCGGACGGACTGCACACAGATACGCAGTATTTT.

This clonotype was recorded many times. The CDR3 region has the DNA TGTGCCAGCTCTAAACTCAGGGACCAACTACGGTTCTTC. Protein product: CASSKLRDQLRFF. The gene calls are TRBV6-1 and TRBJ2-1; tentatively, D is TRBD1 or TRBD2 (5 bases each). CDR1 is MNHNS and CDR2 is SASEGT in the germline V gene. This CDR3 has 13 residues. V was trimmed by 8 bases and J by 15 bases, leaving 23 bases between them.

The chain joins TRBV5-1 to TRBJ2-7, with 8 bases lining up with TRBD1. With V trimmed by 4 bases and J by 6 bases, 3 bases remained unmatched. This CDR3 contains 12 residues. Germline CDR1 and CDR2: SGHRS and YFSETQ. In DNA, the CDR3 is TGCGCCAGCAGCCCGGACAGGGCCGAGCAGTACTTC. Amino acid sequence: CASSPDRAEQYF. The full variable domain, with the rest looked up from reference TRBV5-1 and TRBJ2-7, is KAGVTQTPRYLIKTRGQQVTLSCSPISGHRSVSWYQQTPGQGLQFLFEYFSETQRNKGNFPGRFSGRQFSNSRSEMNVSTLELGDSALYLCASSPDRAEQYFGPGTRLTVT.

In DNA, the CDR3 is TGTGCCAGCAGCCAGATGGGACAGCGGAACACTGAAGCTTTCTTT. Its protein is CASSQMGQRNTEAFF. The rearrangement links TRBV14 to TRBJ1-1; 7 bases map to TRBD1. The germline V gene encodes CDR1 SGHDN and CDR2 FVKESK. J gave up 1 base and V 3 bases, and 5 bases lay outside the gene matches. This CDR3 comprises 15 residues.

This clonotype was observed many times. The CDR3, as DNA: TGTGCCAGTGCTCCGACAGAGAACTATGGCTACACCTTC. Protein: CASAPTENYGYTF. The V call is TRBV19, the J call TRBJ1-2, with D perhaps TRBD1 (5 bases). Trimming took 8 bases from V and 2 from J, leaving 12 bases between them. CDR1 is LNHDA and CDR2 is SQIVND in the germline V gene (reference sequence). The CDR3 totals 13 residues. Full variable domain (missing parts from reference TRBV19 and TRBJ1-2): DGGITQSPKYLFRKEGQNVTLSCEQNLNHDAMYWYRQDPGQGLRLIYYSQIVNDFQKGDIAEGYSVSREKKESFPLTVTSAQKNPTAFYLCASAPTENYGYTFGSGTRLTVV.

This clonotype was seen repeatedly, ten times or more. The chain links TRBV12-3 or TRBV12-4 to TRBJ1-2; D perhaps matches TRBD1 (5 bases). The CDR3 runs 14 residues. Between the trimmed V and J ends, which lost 0 bases and 5 bases, there was a span of 10 bases. The CDR3 nucleotides read TGTGCCAGCAGTTTAGCAAGGAGGGGATATGGCTACACCTTC. Amino acids: CASSLARRGYGYTF.

This clonotype was seen many times. The chain is built from TRBV10-1 and TRBJ1-5; D gene unclear. Germline CDR1 reads WNHNN; CDR2 reads SYGVQD (reference sequence). Trimming took 1 base from V and 6 from J, leaving 10 bases between them. The CDR3 consists of 14 residues. The DNA for the CDR3 is TGCGCCAGCAGTGAGTACGTTACTGGTCAGCCCCAGCATTTT. It is translated as CASSEYVTGQPQHF.